There are many counts of the clone carrying this TCR beta chain. The sample has other DNA sequences that encode this CDR3 too. The source of the sample is a study of blood T cell repertoires in COVID-19. Study as a whole: Acute-phase and convalescent COVID-19 samples originated in the United States, Italy and Spain.

Repertoires were generated with immunoSEQ multiplex PCR, while TCRdb's copy carries only in-frame clones and drops some. The sample includes around 190,000 clones, around 85% of them seen just once. The germline V gene has CDR1 LNHDA and CDR2 SQIVND (reference sequence). The junction had 8 bases not matched to a gene; V was cut back by 5 bases and J by 8 bases. This CDR3 region has 15 residues. J is TRBJ2-1 and V is TRBV19, with TRBD2 matching over 11 bases. The sequence came from a middle-aged man with active or convalescent COVID-19. Source material: peripheral blood. The CDR3 nucleotides read TGTGCCAGTAGTGATAGCGGGAGGGCCCTCGATGAGCAGTTCTTC. This sequence encodes CASSDSGRALDEQFF.